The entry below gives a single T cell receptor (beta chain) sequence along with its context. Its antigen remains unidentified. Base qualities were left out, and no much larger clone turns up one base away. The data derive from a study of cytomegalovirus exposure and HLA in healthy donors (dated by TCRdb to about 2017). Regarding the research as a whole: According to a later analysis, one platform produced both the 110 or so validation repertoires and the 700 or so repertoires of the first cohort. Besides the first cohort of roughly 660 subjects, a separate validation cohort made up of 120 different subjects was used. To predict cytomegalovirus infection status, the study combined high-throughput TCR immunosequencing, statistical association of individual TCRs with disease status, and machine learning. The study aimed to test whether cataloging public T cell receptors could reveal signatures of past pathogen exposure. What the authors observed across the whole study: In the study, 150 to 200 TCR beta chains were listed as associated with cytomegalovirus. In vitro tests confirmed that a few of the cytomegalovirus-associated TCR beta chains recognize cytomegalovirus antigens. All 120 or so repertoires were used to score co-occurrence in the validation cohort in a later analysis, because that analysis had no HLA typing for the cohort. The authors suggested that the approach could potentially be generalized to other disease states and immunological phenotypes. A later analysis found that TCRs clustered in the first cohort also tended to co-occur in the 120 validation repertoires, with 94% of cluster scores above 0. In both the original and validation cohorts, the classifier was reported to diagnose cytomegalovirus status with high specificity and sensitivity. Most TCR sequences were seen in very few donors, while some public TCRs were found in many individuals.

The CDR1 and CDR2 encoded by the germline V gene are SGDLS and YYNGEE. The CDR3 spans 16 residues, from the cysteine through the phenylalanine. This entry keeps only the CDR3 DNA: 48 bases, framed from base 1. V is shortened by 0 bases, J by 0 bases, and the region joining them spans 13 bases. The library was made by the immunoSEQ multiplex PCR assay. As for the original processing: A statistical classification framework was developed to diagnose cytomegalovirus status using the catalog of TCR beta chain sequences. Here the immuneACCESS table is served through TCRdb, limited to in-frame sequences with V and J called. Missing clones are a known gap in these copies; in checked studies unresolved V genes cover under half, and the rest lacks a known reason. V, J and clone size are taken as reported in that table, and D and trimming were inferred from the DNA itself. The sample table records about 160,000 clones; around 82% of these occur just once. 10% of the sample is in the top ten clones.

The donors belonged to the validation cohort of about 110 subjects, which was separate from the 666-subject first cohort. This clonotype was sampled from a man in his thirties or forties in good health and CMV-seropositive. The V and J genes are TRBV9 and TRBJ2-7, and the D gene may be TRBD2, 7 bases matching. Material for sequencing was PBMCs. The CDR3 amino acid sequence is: CASSVGSGTYSYEQYF. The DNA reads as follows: TGTGCCAGCAGCGTAGGGAGCGGGACATACTCCTACGAGCAGTACTTC. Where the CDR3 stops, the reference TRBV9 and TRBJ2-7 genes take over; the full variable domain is DSGVTQTPKHLITATGQRVTLRCSPRSGDLSVYWYQQSLDQGLQFLIQYYNGEERAKGNILERFSAQQFPDLHSELNLSSLELGDSALYFCASSVGSGTYSYEQYFGPGTRLTVT.